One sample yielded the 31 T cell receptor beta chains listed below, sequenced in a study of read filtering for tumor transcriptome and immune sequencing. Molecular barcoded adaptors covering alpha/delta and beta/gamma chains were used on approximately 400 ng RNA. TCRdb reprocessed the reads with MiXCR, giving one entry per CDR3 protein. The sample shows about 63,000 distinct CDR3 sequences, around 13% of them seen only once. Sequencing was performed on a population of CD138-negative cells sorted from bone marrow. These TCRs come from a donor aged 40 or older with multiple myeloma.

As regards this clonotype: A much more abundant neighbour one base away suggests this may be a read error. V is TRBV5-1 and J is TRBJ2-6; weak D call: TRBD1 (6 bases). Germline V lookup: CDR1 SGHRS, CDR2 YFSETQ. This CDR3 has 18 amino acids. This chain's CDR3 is CASSLGQVQLSGANVLSF. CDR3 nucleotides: TGCGCCAGCAGCTTGGGACAGGTACAACTTTCTGGGGCCAACGTCCTGTCTTTC.

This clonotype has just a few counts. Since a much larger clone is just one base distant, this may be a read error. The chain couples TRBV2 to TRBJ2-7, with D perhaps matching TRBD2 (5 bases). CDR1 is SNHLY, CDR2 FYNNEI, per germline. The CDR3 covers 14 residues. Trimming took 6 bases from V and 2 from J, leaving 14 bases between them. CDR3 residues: CASSAGLLPYEQYF. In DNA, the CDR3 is TGTGCCAGCAGCGCAGGACTGCTACCCTACGAGCAGTACTTC. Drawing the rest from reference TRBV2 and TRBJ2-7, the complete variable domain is EPEVTQTPSHQVTQMGQEVILRCVPISNHLYFYWYRQILGQKVEFLVSFYNNEISEKSEIFDDQFSVERPDGSNFTLKIRSTKLEDSAMYFCASSAGLLPYEQYFGPGTRLTVT.

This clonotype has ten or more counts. CDR3 amino acids: CASSLTPSQPQHF. CDR3 in DNA: TGTGCCAGCAGCTTAACGCCGAGCCAGCCCCAGCATTTT. The chain employs TRBV7-3 and TRBJ1-5; D is unresolved. V was clipped by 0 bases and J by 7 bases, with 7 bases between them. The CDR3 contains 13 residues. Germline CDR1 reads SGHTA; CDR2 reads FQGTGA. Drawing the rest from reference TRBV7-3 and TRBJ1-5, the complete variable domain is GAGVSQTPSNKVTEKGKYVELRCDPISGHTALYWYRQSLGQGPEFLIYFQGTGAADDSGLPNDRFFAVRPEGSVSTLKIQRTERGDSAVYLCASSLTPSQPQHFGDGTRLSIL.

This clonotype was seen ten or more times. The CDR3 reads CASIWAGVYTGELFF. In DNA form, the CDR3 reads TGTGCCAGCATCTGGGCGGGAGTCTACACCGGGGAGCTGTTTTTT. This chain joins TRBV12-3 or TRBV12-4 and TRBJ2-2; 7 nucleotides line up with TRBD2. The length of the CDR3 is 15 residues. V gave up 7 bases and J gave up 3 bases; unmatched junction bases: 8.

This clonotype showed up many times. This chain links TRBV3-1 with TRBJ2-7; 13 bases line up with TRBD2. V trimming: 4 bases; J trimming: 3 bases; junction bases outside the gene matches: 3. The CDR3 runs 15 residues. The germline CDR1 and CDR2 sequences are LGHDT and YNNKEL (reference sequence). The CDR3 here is CASSPGLAGYYEQYF. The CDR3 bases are TGTGCCAGCAGCCCGGGACTAGCGGGGTACTACGAGCAGTACTTC.

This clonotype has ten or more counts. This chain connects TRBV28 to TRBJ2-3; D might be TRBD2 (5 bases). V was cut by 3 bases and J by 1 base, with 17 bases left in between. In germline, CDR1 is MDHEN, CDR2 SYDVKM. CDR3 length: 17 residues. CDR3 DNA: TGTGCCAGCAGTTTCGGTCCTGCCGGGGAGCGCACAGATACGCAGTATTTT. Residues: CASSFGPAGERTDTQYF.

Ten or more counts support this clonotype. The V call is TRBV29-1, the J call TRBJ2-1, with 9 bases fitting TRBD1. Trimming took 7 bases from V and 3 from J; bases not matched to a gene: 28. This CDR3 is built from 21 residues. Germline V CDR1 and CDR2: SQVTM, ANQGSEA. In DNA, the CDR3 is TGCAGCGGCGAGGTGCTGCTGGCGGGACAGGGAGGACTCGAGAGCTACAATGAGCAGTTCTTC. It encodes CSGEVLLAGQGGLESYNEQFF.

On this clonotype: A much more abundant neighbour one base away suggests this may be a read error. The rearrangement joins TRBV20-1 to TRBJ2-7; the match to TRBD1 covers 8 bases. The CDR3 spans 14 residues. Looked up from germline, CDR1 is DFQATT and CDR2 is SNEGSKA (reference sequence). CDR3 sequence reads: CSASVGTGTYGQYF. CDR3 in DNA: TGCAGTGCTAGCGTCGGGACAGGTACCTACGGGCAGTACTTC.

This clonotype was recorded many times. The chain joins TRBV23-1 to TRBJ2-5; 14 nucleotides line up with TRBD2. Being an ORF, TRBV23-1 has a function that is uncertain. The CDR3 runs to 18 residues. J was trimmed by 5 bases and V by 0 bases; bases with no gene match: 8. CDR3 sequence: CASSQSPGLAGAWETQYF. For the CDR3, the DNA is TGCGCCAGCAGTCAATCCCCGGGACTAGCGGGAGCTTGGGAGACCCAGTACTTC.

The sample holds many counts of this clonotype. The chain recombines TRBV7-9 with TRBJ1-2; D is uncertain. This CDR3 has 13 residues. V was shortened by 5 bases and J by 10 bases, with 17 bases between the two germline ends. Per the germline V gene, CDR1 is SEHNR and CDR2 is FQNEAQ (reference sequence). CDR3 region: CASSVQLSISYTF. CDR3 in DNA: TGTGCCAGCAGCGTCCAACTCTCTATCTCCTACACCTTC.

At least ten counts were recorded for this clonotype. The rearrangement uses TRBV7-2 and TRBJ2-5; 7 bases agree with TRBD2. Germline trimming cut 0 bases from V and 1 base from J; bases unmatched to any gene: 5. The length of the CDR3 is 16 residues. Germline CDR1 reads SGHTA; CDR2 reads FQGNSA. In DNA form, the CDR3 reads TGTGCCAGCAGCTTAGCGGCGGCTAGCGGCCAAGAGACCCAGTACTTC. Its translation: CASSLAAASGQETQYF. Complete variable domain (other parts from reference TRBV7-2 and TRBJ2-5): GAGVSQSPSNKVTEKGKDVELRCDPISGHTALYWYRQSLGQGLEFLIYFQGNSAPDKSGLPSDRFSAERTGGSVSTLTIQRTQQEDSAVYLCASSLAAASGQETQYFGPGTRLLVL.

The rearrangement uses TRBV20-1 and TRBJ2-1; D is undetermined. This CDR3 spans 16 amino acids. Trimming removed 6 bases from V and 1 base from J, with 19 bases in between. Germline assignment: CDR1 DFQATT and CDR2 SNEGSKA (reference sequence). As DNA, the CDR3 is TGCAGTGCCTCTCCCGTGACTTCCTTTTCCTACAATGAGCAGTTCTTC. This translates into CSASPVTSFSYNEQFF.

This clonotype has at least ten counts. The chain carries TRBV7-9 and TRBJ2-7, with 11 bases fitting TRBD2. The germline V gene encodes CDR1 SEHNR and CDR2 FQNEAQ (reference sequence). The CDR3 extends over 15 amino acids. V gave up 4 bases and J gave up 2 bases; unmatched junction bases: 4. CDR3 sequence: CASSSTSGDPYEQYF. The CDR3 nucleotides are TGTGCCAGCAGCTCGACTAGCGGGGATCCCTACGAGCAGTACTTC.

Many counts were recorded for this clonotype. The CDR3 is CASSFDGTGMSDEQFF. The CDR3 coding sequence is TGTGCCAGCAGCTTTGACGGGACAGGGATGAGTGATGAGCAGTTCTTC. The V call is TRBV7-9, the J call TRBJ2-1; TRBD1 matches 9 bases. Germline CDR1 SEHNR, CDR2 FQNEAQ (reference sequence). The CDR3 loop spans 16 amino acids. The V gene end was trimmed by 3 bases and the J gene end by 8 bases; junction bases not matched to a gene: 11.

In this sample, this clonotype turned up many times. CDR3 nucleotides: TGCAGCAGGGGCACAGATACGCAGTATTTT. Protein sequence: CSRGTDTQYF. This chain links TRBV20-1 with TRBJ2-3; D perhaps matches TRBD1 (5 bases). Germline V gives CDR1 DFQATT, CDR2 SNEGSKA (reference sequence). The CDR3 extends over 10 amino acids.

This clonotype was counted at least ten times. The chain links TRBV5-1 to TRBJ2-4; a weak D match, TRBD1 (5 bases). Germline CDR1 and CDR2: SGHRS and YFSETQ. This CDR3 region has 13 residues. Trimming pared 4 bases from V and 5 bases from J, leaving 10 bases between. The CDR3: CASSRDRENIQYF. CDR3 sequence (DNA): TGCGCCAGCAGCCGAGACAGAGAAAACATTCAGTACTTC.

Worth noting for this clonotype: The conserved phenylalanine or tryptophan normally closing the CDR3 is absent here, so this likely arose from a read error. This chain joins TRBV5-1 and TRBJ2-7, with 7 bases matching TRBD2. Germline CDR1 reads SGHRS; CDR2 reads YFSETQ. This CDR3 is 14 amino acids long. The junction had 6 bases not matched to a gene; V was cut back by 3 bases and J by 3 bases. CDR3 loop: CASSWTSRDYEQYS. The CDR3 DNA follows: TGCGCCAGCAGCTGGACTAGTCGGGACTACGAGCAGTACTCC.

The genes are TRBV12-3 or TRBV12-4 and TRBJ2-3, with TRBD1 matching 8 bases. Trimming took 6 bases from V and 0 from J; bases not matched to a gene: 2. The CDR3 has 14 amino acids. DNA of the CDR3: TGTGCCAGCAGGGACAGGGACAGCACAGATACGCAGTATTTT. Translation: CASRDRDSTDTQYF.

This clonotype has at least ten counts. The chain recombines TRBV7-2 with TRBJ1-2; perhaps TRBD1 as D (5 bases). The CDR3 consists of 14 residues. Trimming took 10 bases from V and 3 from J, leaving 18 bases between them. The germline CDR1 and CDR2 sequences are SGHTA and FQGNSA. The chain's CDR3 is CATTRRGVDYGYTF. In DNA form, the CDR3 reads TGTGCCACAACCCGAAGGGGTGTAGACTATGGCTACACCTTC.

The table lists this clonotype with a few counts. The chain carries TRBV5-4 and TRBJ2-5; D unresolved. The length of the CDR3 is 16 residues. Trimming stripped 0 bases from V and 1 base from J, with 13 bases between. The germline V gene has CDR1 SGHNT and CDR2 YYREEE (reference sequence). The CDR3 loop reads CASSLDVGTSQETQYF. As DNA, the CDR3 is TGTGCCAGCAGCTTGGACGTTGGAACCAGCCAAGAGACCCAGTACTTC.

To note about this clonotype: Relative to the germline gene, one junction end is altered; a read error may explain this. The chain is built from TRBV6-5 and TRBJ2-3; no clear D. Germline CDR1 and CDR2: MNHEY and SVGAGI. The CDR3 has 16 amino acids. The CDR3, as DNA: TGTGCCGGCAGCCCCTATGGCGGAACTATCACAGATACGCAGTATTTT. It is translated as CAGSPYGGTITDTQYF.

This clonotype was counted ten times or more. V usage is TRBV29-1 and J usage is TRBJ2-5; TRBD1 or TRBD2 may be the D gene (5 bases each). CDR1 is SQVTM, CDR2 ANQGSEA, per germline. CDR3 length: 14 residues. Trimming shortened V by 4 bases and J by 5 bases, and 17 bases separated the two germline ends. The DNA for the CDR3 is TGCAGCGTTGCCCCGGTGAGGGGTGGGGAGACCCAGTACTTC. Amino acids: CSVAPVRGGETQYF.

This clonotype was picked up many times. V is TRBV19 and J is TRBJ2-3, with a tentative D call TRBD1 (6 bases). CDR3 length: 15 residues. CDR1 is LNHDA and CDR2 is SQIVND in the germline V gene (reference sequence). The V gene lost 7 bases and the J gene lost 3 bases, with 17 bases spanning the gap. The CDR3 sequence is CASTSQGTLTDTQYF. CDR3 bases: TGTGCCAGTACCTCTCAGGGGACACTAACAGATACGCAGTATTTT.

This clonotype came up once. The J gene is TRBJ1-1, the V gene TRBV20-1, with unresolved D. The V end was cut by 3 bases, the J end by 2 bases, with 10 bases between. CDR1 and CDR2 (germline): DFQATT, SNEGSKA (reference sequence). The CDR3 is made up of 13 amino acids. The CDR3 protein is CSASPGPNTEAFF. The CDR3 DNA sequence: TGCAGTGCTAGCCCGGGCCCAAACACTGAAGCTTTCTTT.

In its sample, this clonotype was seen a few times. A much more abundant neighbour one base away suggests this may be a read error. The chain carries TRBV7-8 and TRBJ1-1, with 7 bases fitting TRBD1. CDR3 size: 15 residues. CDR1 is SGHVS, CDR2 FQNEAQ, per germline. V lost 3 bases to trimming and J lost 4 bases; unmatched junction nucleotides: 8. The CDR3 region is CASSFFAGGSTEAFF. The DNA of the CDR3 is TGTGCCAGCAGCTTCTTTGCAGGGGGGAGCACTGAAGCTTTCTTT.

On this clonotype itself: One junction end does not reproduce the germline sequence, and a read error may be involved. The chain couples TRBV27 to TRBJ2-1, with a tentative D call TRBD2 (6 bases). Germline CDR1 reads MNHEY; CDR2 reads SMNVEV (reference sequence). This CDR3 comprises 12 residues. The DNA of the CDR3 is TGTCCCAGCGCACTAGCTTTCAATGAGCAGTTCTTC. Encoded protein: CPSALAFNEQFF.

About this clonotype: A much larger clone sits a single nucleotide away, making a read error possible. This CDR3 reads CASSHTGKQYF. CDR3 sequence (DNA): TGTGCCAGCAGCCATACTGGCAAGCAGTACTTC. The chain uses TRBV3-1 and TRBJ2-7; no definite D call. Germline V gene data show CDR1 as LGHDT and CDR2 as YNNKEL (reference sequence). V lost 3 bases and J 8 bases, leaving 8 bases between the germline ends. CDR3 length: 11 residues.

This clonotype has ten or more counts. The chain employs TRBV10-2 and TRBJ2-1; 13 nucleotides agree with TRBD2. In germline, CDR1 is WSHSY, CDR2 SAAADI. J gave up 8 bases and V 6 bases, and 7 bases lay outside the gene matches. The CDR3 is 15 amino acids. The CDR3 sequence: CASRLGTSGKDEQFF. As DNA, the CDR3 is TGCGCCAGCAGACTCGGGACTAGCGGGAAGGATGAGCAGTTCTTC.

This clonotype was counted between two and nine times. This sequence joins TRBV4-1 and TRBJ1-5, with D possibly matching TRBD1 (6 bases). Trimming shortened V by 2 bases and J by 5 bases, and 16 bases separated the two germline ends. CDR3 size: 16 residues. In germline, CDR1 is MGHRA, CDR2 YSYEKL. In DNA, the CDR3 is TGCGCCAGCAGCCAAAATTCCGCAGGGGATGATCAGCCCCAGCATTTT. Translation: CASSQNSAGDDQPQHF.

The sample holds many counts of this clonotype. The CDR3 is CASSPGLADTDTQYF. The CDR3 nucleotides read TGTGCCAGCAGCCCGGGACTAGCGGACACAGATACGCAGTATTTT. V usage is TRBV7-8 and J usage is TRBJ2-3, with 11 bases identical to TRBD2. The CDR3 is made up of 15 amino acids. J lost 2 bases, V lost 5 bases, and 3 bases had no gene match. CDR1 is SGHVS, CDR2 FQNEAQ, per germline.

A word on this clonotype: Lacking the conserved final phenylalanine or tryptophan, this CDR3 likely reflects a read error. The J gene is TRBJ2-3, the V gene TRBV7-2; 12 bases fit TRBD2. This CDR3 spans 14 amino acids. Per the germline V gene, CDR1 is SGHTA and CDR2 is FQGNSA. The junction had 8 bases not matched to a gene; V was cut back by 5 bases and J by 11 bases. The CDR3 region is CASSARLAGAKQYS. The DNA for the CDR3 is TGTGCCAGCAGCGCCCGACTAGCGGGAGCAAAGCAGTATTCT.